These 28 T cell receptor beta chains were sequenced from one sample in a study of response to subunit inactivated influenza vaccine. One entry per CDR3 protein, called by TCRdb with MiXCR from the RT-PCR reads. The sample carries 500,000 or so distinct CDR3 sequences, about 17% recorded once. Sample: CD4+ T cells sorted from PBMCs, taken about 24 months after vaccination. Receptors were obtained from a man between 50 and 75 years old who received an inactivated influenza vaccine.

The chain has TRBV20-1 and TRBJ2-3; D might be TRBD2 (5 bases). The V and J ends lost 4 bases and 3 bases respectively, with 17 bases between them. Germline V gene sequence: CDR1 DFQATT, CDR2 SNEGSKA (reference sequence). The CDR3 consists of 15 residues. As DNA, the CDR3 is TGCAGTGCTACCAACCCCGCCCGAGGGACAGATACGCAGTATTTT. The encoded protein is CSATNPARGTDTQYF.

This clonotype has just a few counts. The CDR3: CASSQGQQPYEQYF. CDR3 coding DNA: TGTGCCAGCAGCCAAGGGCAACAACCCTACGAGCAGTACTTC. This chain connects TRBV3-1 to TRBJ2-7; D is ambiguous. Trimming pared 1 base from V and 2 bases from J, leaving 9 bases between. Germline assignment: CDR1 LGHDT and CDR2 YNNKEL (reference sequence). The CDR3 has 14 residues.

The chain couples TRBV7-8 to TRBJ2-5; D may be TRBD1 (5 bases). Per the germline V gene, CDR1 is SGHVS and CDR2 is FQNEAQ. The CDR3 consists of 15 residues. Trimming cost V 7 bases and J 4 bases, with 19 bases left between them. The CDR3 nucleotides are TGTGCCAGCAACCTCGGAAGGGGCGCGAGAGAGACCCAGTACTTC. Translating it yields CASNLGRGARETQYF.

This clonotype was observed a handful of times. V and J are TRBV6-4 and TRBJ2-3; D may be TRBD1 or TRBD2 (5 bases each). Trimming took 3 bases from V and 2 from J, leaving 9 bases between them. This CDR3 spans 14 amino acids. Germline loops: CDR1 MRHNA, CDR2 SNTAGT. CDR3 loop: CASSEWGTTDTQYF. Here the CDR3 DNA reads TGTGCCAGCAGTGAATGGGGGACCACAGATACGCAGTATTTT.

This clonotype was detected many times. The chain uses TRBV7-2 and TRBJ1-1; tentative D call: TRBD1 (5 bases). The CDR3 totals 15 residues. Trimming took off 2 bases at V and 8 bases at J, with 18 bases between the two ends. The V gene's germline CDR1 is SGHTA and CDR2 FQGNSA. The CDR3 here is CASSLRFGDALEAFF. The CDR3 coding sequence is TGTGCCAGCAGCTTAAGGTTTGGGGACGCCTTGGAAGCTTTCTTT.

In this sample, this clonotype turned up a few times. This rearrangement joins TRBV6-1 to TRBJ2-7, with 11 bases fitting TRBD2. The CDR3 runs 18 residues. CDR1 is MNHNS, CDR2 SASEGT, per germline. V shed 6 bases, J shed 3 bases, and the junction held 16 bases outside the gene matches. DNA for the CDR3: TGTGCCAGCAGCCTCTCCCCGGGACTAGCGGTAAACCACTACGAGCAGTACTTC. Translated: CASSLSPGLAVNHYEQYF.

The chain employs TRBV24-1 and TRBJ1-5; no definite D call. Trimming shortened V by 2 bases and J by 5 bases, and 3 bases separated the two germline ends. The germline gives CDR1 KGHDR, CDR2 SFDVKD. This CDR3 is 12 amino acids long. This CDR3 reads CATSDSDQPQHF. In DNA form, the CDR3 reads TGTGCCACCAGTGATTCAGATCAGCCCCAGCATTTT.

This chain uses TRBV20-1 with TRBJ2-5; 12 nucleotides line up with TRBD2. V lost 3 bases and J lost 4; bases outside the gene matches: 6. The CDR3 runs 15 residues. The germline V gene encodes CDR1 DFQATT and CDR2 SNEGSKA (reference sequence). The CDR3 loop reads CSASPTSGRLETQYF. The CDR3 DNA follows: TGCAGTGCTAGTCCAACTAGCGGGAGGTTAGAGACCCAGTACTTC.

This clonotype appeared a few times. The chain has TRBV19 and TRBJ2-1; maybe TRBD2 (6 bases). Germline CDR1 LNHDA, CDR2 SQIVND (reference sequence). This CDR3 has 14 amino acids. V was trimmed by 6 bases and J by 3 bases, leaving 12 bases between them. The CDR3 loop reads CASRGTGGYNEQFF. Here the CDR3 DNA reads TGTGCCAGTAGGGGGACTGGAGGCTACAATGAGCAGTTCTTC.

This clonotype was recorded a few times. The CDR3 coding sequence is TGTGCCAGCAGCAAGACTTTAATTGGGTCACCCCTCCACTTT. This sequence encodes CASSKTLIGSPLHF. The rearrangement uses TRBV11-2 and TRBJ1-6; D uncertain. Deletions cut 5 bases from V and 10 bases from J, with 15 bases between. Germline V gene data show CDR1 as SGHAT and CDR2 as FQNNGV. The CDR3 extends over 14 amino acids.

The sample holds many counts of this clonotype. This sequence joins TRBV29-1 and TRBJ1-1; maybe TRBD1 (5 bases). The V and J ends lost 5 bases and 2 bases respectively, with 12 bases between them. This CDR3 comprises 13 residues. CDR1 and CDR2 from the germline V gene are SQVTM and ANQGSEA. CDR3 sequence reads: CSVNPQGNTEAFF. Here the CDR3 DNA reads TGCAGCGTTAATCCTCAGGGAAACACTGAAGCTTTCTTT.

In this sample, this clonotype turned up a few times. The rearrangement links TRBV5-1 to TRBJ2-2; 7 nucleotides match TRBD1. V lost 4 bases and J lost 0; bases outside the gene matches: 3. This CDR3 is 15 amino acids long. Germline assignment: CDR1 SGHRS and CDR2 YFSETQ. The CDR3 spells CASSPTGTNTGELFF. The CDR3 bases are TGCGCCAGCAGCCCGACAGGGACGAACACCGGGGAGCTGTTTTTT.

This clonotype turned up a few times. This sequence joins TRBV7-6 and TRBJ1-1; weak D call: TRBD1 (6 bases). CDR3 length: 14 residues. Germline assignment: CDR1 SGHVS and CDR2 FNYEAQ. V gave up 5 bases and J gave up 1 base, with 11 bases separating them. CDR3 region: CASSPGTKNTEAFF. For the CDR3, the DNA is TGTGCCAGCAGCCCCGGGACAAAGAACACTGAAGCTTTCTTT. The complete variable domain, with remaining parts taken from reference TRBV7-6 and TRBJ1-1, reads GAGVSQSPRYKVTKRGQDVALRCDPISGHVSLYWYRQALGQGPEFLTYFNYEAQQDKSGLPNDRFSAERPEGSISTLTIQRTEQRDSAMYRCASSPGTKNTEAFFGQGTRLTVV.

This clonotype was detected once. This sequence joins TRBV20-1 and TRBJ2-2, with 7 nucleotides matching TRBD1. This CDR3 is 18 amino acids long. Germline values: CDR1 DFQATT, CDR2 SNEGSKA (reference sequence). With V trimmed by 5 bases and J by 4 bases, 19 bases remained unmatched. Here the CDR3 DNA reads TGCAGTGCTTTTCCGAGCATCAACAGGGGACGTGGCACCGGGGAGCTGTTTTTT. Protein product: CSAFPSINRGRGTGELFF.

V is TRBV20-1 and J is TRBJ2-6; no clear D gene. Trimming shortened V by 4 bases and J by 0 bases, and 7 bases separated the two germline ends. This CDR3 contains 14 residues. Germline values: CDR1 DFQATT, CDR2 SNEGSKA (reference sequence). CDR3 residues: CSATRFSGANVLTF. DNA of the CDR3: TGCAGTGCTACCCGGTTCTCTGGGGCCAACGTCCTGACTTTC.

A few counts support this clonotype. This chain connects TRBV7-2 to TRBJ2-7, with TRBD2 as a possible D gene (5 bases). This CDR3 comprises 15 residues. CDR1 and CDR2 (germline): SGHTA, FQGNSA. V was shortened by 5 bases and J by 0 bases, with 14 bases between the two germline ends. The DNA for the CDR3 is TGTGCCAGCAGCCATGGACTCTCCAGCTCCTACGAGCAGTACTTC. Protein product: CASSHGLSSSYEQYF.

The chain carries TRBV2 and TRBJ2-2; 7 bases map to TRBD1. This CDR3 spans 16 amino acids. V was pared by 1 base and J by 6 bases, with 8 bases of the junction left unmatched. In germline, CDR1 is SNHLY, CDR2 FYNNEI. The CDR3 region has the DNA TGTGCCAGCAGTGAAGAAGGGGGACAGTTGCCCGGGGAGCTGTTTTTT. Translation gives CASSEEGGQLPGELFF. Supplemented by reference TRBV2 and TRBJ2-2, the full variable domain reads EPEVTQTPSHQVTQMGQEVILRCVPISNHLYFYWYRQILGQKVEFLVSFYNNEISEKSEIFDDQFSVERPDGSNFTLKIRSTKLEDSAMYFCASSEEGGQLPGELFFGEGSRLTVL.

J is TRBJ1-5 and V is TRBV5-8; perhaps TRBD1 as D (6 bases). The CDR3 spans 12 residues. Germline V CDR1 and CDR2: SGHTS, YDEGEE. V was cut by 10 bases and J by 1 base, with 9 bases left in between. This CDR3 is CASQGSNQPQHF. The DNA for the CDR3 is TGTGCCTCCCAGGGGAGCAATCAGCCCCAGCATTTT.

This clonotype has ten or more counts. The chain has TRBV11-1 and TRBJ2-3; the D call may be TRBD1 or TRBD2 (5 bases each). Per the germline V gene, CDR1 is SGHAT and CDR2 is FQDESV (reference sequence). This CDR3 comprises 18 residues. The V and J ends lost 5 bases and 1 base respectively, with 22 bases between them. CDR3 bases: TGTGCCAGCAGCAAATCCCGGGGCCCGAGTCCCCGCACAGATACGCAGTATTTT. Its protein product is CASSKSRGPSPRTDTQYF.

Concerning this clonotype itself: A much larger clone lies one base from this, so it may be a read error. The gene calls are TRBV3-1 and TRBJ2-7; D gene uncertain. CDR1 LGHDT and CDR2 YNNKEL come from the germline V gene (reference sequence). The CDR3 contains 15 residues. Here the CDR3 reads CASCQGRHTASEQYF. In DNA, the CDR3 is TGTGCCAGCTGCCAAGGGCGCCATACGGCGAGTGAGCAGTACTTC.

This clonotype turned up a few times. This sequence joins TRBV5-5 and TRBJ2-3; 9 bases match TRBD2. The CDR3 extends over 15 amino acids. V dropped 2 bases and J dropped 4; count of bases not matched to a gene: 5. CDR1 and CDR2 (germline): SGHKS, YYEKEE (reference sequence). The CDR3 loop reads CASSFGTSLSDTQYF. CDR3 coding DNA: TGTGCCAGCAGCTTCGGGACTAGCCTATCAGATACGCAGTATTTT.

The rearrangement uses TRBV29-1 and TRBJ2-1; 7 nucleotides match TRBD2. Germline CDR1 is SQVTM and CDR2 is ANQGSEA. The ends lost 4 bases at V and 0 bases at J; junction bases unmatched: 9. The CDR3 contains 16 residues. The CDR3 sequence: CSVGLIGGSSYNEQFF. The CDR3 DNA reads TGCAGCGTTGGGTTGATTGGCGGGAGCTCCTACAATGAGCAGTTCTTC.

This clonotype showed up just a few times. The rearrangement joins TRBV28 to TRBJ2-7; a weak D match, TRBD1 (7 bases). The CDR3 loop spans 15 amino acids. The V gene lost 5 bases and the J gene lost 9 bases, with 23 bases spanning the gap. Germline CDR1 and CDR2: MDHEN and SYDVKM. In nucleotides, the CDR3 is TGTGCCAGCAGTGGAGGGACAGTCTACGCGAGGGGGCAGTACTTC. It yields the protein CASSGGTVYARGQYF.

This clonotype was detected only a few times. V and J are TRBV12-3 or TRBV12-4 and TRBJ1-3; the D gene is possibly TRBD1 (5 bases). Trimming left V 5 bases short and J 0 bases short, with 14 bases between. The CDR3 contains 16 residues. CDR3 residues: CASSRTRAISGNTIYF. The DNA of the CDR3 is TGTGCCAGCAGTCGGACACGGGCGATCTCTGGAAACACCATATATTTT.

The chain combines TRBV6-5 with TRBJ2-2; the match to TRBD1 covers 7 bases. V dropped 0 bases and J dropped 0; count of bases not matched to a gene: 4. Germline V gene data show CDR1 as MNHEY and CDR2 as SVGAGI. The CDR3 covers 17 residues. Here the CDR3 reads CASSYSPGQPNTGELFF. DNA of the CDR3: TGTGCCAGCAGTTACTCGCCGGGACAGCCGAACACCGGGGAGCTGTTTTTT.

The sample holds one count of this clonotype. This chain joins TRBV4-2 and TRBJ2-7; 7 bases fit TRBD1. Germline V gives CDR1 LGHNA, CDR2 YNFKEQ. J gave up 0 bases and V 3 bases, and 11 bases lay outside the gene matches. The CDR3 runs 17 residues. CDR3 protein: CASSHPRPGQSSYEQYF. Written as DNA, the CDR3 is TGTGCCAGCAGCCACCCTAGGCCGGGACAGAGCTCCTACGAGCAGTACTTC.

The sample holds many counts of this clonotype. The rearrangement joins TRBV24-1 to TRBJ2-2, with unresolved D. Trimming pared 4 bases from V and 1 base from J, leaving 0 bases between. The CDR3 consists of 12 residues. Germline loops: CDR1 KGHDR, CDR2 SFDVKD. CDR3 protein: CATSENTGELFF. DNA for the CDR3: TGTGCCACCAGTGAGAACACCGGGGAGCTGTTTTTT.

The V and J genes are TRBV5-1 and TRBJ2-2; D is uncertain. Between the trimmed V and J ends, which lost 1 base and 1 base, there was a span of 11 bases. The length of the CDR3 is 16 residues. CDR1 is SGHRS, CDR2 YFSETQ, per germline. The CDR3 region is CASSLTAGRNTGELFF. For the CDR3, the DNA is TGCGCCAGCAGCTTGACCGCAGGCCGGAACACCGGGGAGCTGTTTTTT.